Each of the 5 T cell receptor beta chains below was sequenced from the same sample in a study of cytomegalovirus exposure and HLA in healthy donors. In the PCR, 60 Vbeta and 13 Jbeta primers were used. Generated by immunoSEQ multiplex PCR, the TCRdb table keeps only in-frame clones and is missing some. The sample includes under 150,000 clones, roughly 70% of them seen just once. The sample was PBMCs. All receptors come from a man in his 60s in good health and CMV-seronegative.

J is TRBJ1-3 and V is TRBV2; TRBD1 might be the D (6 bases). The CDR3 loop spans 15 amino acids. Between the trimmed V and J ends, which lost 4 bases and 0 bases, there was a span of 10 bases. Per germline, CDR1 SNHLY and CDR2 FYNNEI. In nucleotides, the CDR3 is TGTGCCAGCAGTGCGACAGGTCCCTCTGGAAACACCATATATTTT. This encodes CASSATGPSGNTIYF.

This clone was counted a few times. The chain links TRBV9 to TRBJ1-1; unclear D gene. CDR1 is SGDLS and CDR2 is YYNGEE in the germline V gene. The CDR3 extends over 17 amino acids. Trimming removed 0 bases at V and 7 bases at J, with 22 bases between. In DNA, the CDR3 is TGTGCCAGCAGCGTAGGCGTAGGTGATTTGACGGGGAATGAAGCTTTCTTT. Its protein product is CASSVGVGDLTGNEAFF.

V is TRBV25-1 and J is TRBJ2-1, with TRBD2 as a possible D gene (5 bases). Trimming took 4 bases from V and 4 from J, leaving 14 bases between them. The CDR3 covers 15 residues. Germline V CDR1 and CDR2: MGHDK, SYGVNS. CDR3 sequence: CASSGAGGQYNEQFF. CDR3 DNA sequence: TGTGCCAGCAGTGGGGCTGGCGGGCAGTACAATGAGCAGTTCTTC.

This chain joins TRBV7-3 and TRBJ2-7; 7 bases are shared with TRBD1. The V segment lost 3 bases and the J segment 5 bases; nucleotides outside the gene matches: 7. The CDR3 runs 14 residues. Germline V CDR1 and CDR2: SGHTA, FQGTGA. This chain's CDR3 is CASSLSGQAHEQYF. The CDR3 DNA sequence: TGTGCCAGCAGCTTGTCAGGACAGGCCCACGAGCAGTACTTC. Full variable domain (outside the CDR3, taken from reference TRBV7-3 and TRBJ2-7): GAGVSQTPSNKVTEKGKYVELRCDPISGHTALYWYRQSLGQGPEFLIYFQGTGAADDSGLPNDRFFAVRPEGSVSTLKIQRTERGDSAVYLCASSLSGQAHEQYFGPGTRLTVT.

This chain uses TRBV14 with TRBJ2-4; D perhaps matches TRBD2 (5 bases). V was clipped by 1 base and J by 9 bases, with 10 bases between them. Germline-derived CDR1 and CDR2 are SGHDN and FVKESK. CDR3 length: 13 residues. The CDR3 region has the DNA TGTGCCAGCAGCCAAGGAGCAGGAGGCATTCAGTACTTC. This sequence encodes CASSQGAGGIQYF.